Detailed here is one T cell receptor (beta chain). Its binding antigen is unknown. Within one base of it there is no much larger clone, and no base qualities were kept. This record belongs to a study of cytomegalovirus exposure and HLA in healthy donors (dated by TCRdb to about 2017). Background on the whole study: According to an earlier analysis of a few hundred of the donors, 150 million to 200 million T cells yielded roughly 100 million unique TCR beta sequences and about 300 Gb of sequence data. HLA typing included class I and class II loci at four-digit resolution. The study was designed to test whether signatures of past pathogen exposure could be identified by cataloging public T cell receptors. Of the roughly 390 genotyped donors, 81% were placed in the genetic ancestry cluster associated with self-reported Caucasian donors. The study combined high-throughput TCR immunosequencing, statistical association of individual TCRs with disease status, and machine learning to predict cytomegalovirus infection status. Roughly 5 DR-DQ haplotypes were treated as single units for association and clustering because of strong linkage in the cohort. An early release covering around 630 HLA-typed donors comprised approximately 290 gigabases of sequencing data and approximately 80 million unique TCR sequences. To decide whether each TCR beta V gene segment behaved as functional or pseudogenic, an earlier analysis of approximately 600 of the donors relied on high-throughput TCR beta sequencing. The study profiled the T cell repertoires of approximately 700 subjects by immunosequencing and related them to cytomegalovirus serostatus. Donor age, sex, ethnicity and CMV serostatus were compiled alongside the repertoire data. A later analysis re-analyzed previously published TCR beta repertoires from 660 or so donors and added high-resolution HLA genotyping to study TCR occurrence patterns. Across under 500 genotyped donors of the cohort, an average of about 240,000 unique TCR beta nucleotide sequences per donor were sequenced, and 15% to 20% of those sequences were non-productive. The number of donors typed differed by locus, with 629-630 for A, B, C, DRB1 and DQB1, more than 500 for DQA1, 600 to 610 for DPA1, and around 430 for DPB1. All discovery cohort repertoires had been generated on a single sequencing platform. Rather than using new phenotypic data, the later analysis identified candidate immune exposures from TCR beta sequences and from how often those sequences occurred across donors. A later genetic analysis took genome-wide SNP genotypes for about 55% of the 666 donors and used that subset as a discovery cohort. Along with the 666-subject first cohort, a separate validation cohort of over a hundred different subjects was used.

Libraries were constructed by the immunoSEQ multiplex PCR assay. For the multiplex PCR, a mixture combining 60 forward primers for TCR Vbeta segments and 13 reverse primers for TCR Jbeta segments was used. The CDR3 region of rearranged TCR beta genes was amplified from genomic DNA by a multiplex PCR assay. On the Illumina HiSeq System, the amplified TCR beta libraries were sequenced as 87-base-pair reads. Regarding the original processing steps: Across the 666 repertoires, a later analysis counted 60 million to 90 million unique TCR beta chains, 9 million to 14 million of which were shared by at least two donors. Raw reads were error-corrected and collapsed into unique sequences by a nearest-neighbor algorithm in which closely related sequences were merged to remove PCR and sequencing errors. V, D and J gene segments were assigned by aligning CDR3 sequences to IMGT reference sequences. For a sequence to be retained, at least a six-nucleotide match to both a V gene segment and a J gene segment was required. A rearrangement counted as productive if the CDR3 had no stop codons and remained in frame with V and J, and every other rearrangement counted as non-productive. CDR3 was defined according to IMGT convention as the region running from the second conserved V-encoded cysteine to the conserved J-encoded phenylalanine. In an earlier analysis of around 570 of the donors, sequences lacking an unambiguous match to a single V gene segment were excluded. In an earlier analysis of more than 500 of the donors, a V segment was called functional when productive rearrangements were above 56.7%, and segregating when the standard deviation between donors exceeded 5%. A statistical classification framework was built to diagnose cytomegalovirus status from the catalog of TCR beta chain sequences. In a later analysis, TCR nucleotide sequences were compared against IMGT/GENE-DB human TR gene sequences so that V and J genes could be assigned. The TCRdist pipeline was used in a later analysis to assign CDR3 sequences and most-parsimonious VDJ recombination scenarios. In a later analysis, each TCR beta chain was defined by its CDR3 amino acid sequence together with its V-gene family, and reads without a unique V-gene family were excluded. A later analysis removed 592 highly shared, low-generation-probability nucleotide sequences to deal with suspected cross-contamination and a sequencing artifact. In a later analysis, a clonal expansion index was calculated for each public chain from normalized within-repertoire ranks of inferred template counts. In a later analysis, generation probabilities were computed with a VDJ recombination model fitted to out-of-frame rearrangements, and the resulting probabilities were checked against IGoR. Hypergeometric tests were used in a later analysis to score TCR-TCR, TCR-HLA and TCR-CMV co-occurrence, with a repertoire-size bias correction applied to the TCR pairs. False discovery rates were estimated in a later analysis by permuting HLA or CMV assignments 20 times. A later analysis grouped co-occurring TCRs with DBSCAN, adding TCRdist sequence similarity when clustering within HLA-allele-positive subsets. Co-occurrence clustering excluded repertoires with fewer than 30,000 or more than 120,000 public chains, plus five with anomalous nucleotide sharing. Sourced from immuneACCESS, this table was stored by TCRdb with only in-frame sequences that have V and J called. A share of the clones is absent; for the studies checked, an unresolved V gene accounts for under half, and the remainder has no known explanation. V and J calls and clone size follow that table, whereas D and trimming were derived from the DNA. The sample table contains about 190,000 clones; only one count was recorded for approximately 70% of them. The ten largest clones take up 3.1% of the sample.

On the study overall, not on this receptor specifically: In a later analysis, TCR association rates were found to vary across HLA loci, with the most associated TCRs seen for DRB1 alleles and the fewest for HLA-C alleles. When HLA alleles, especially DR and DQ, strongly co-occurred, TCR associations were difficult to assign to individual alleles. Several of the top co-occurrence clusters appeared to be linked to parvovirus B19, influenza, CMV and Epstein-Barr virus, according to a later analysis. In a later analysis, HLA-associated TCR beta chains showed more clonal expansion and lower generation probabilities than non-associated chains that were equally common. In the study, 150 to 200 TCR beta chains were listed as associated with cytomegalovirus. HLA typing was unavailable for some donors at each locus, so association tests used only the typed subset. Some IMGT-functional V segments, including TRBV6-2 and TRBV6-3, could not be distinguished by the 87-base-pair reads and were therefore excluded. Sequencing depth was assumed to be roughly uniform across donors in the presence/absence analyses, though that assumption may not hold. The classifier was reported to diagnose cytomegalovirus status with high specificity and sensitivity in both the original and validation cohorts. Only TCR beta chains were sequenced in this cohort, and the absence of alpha or paired-chain data limited detectable features. At a false discovery rate of 0.05, a later analysis linked 15,000 to 20,000 TCR beta sequences to specific HLA alleles. In a later genetic analysis, fewer N-insertions in productive TCRs were reported among donors in an Asian-associated ancestry cluster than the 666-donor mean. A further reported finding was that TCR beta sequences accurately predicted the HLA-A and HLA-B alleles for most subjects in the first cohort. Three of the identified cytomegalovirus-associated TCR beta chains were confirmed in vitro to be specific for cytomegalovirus antigens. Linkage disequilibrium might explain the correlated functional status among segregating V segments, but an unknown experimental factor could not be excluded. The authors suggested that the approach could potentially be extended to other disease states and immunological phenotypes. Most CMV-associated TCR beta chains appeared to be HLA-restricted in a later analysis, and the HLA associations seemed to be driven largely by CMV exposure. The sequencing pipeline was judged likely to have produced a cluster of highly shared sequence variants as a technical artifact. The only immune exposure information available for the cohort was CMV serostatus. Broadly in line with IMGT annotations, most TCR beta V segments showed up in productive rearrangements about 90% or about 30% of the time in an earlier analysis of 450 to 600 of the donors. The earlier analysis of around 600 of the donors excluded roughly 17 rarely observed V segments, including chromosome 9 orphons, because counts were too low. An association between a missense DCLRE1C variant and V-gene and J-gene trimming of TCR beta chains was found in a later genetic analysis and replicated in an independent cohort. Across donors, most TCR sequences were observed very rarely, whereas some public TCRs were present in many individuals.

From the cysteine through the phenylalanine, the CDR3 covers 15 amino acids. Only the CDR3 region is kept as DNA, spanning 45 bases read in frame from base 1. CDR1 and CDR2 were assigned from the germline V gene (reference sequence) as MNHNY and SVGAGI. Here V drops 6 bases and J drops 7 bases, and the junction holds 11 bases not matched to any gene. The cohort consisted of 600 or so healthy bone marrow donors. At the time of sampling, all cohort members were nominally healthy, though unrecorded immune exposures were likely present. The donor was CMV seropositive and belonged to the group of more than 250 seropositive cohort members. A peripheral blood sample was provided by each donor, and peripheral blood mononuclear cells were used for TCR beta sequencing. Genomic DNA was extracted from the blood cell samples with the Qiagen DNeasy Blood Extraction Kit.

The chain links TRBV6-6 with TRBJ2-2; TRBD2 fits 7 bases in the junction. The sample comprised PBMCs. The origin of this receptor is a woman aged 25 to 39 in good health and CMV-seropositive. The CDR3: CASRGRESKGGELFF. The DNA is TGTGCCAGCAGGGGGCGGGAGAGTAAGGGCGGGGAGCTGTTTTTT.